This T cell receptor (beta chain) was recorded in a study of blood T cell repertoires in COVID-19. Assay used: immunoSEQ multiplex PCR; TCRdb lists only in-frame clones, some missing. The sample carries under 350,000 clones, about nine tenths recorded once. Germline values: CDR1 MNHEY, CDR2 SVGAGI. V shed 5 bases, J shed 6 bases, and the junction held 5 bases outside the gene matches. The CDR3 is 15 amino acids. The receptor comes from a man aged 60 to 75 who had recovered from COVID-19. This chain links TRBV6-5 with TRBJ2-2, with 11 bases aligning to TRBD2. The sample was PBMCs or T cells enriched from blood (not recorded which). The CDR3 protein is CASSKLAGDAGELFF. The CDR3 DNA follows: TGTGCCAGCAGTAAACTAGCGGGAGATGCCGGGGAGCTGTTTTTT.